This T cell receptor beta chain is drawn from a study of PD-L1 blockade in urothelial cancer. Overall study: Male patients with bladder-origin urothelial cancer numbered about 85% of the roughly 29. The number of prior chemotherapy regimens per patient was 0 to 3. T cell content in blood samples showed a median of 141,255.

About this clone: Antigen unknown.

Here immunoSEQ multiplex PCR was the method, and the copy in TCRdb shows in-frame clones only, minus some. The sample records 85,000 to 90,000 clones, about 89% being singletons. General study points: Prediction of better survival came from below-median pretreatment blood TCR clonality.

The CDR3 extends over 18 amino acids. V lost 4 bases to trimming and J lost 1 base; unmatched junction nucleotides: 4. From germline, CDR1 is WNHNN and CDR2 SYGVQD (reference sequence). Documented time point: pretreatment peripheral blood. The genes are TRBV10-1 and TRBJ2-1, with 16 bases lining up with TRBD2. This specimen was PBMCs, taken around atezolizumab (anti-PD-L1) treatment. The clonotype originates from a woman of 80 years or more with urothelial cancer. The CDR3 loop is CASSGGLAGGRSYNEQFF. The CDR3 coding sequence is TGCGCCAGCAGTGGGGGACTAGCGGGAGGGCGGTCCTACAATGAGCAGTTCTTC.